This is a list of T cell receptor beta chains from one sample in a study of CD8+CD57+ T cells in acquired aplastic anemia. TCRdb fed the reads into MiXCR, producing one record per CDR3 protein. The repertoire holds some 290,000 distinct CDR3 sequences, with around three fifths as singletons. The sequenced material came from sorted CD4+, CD8+, or CD8+CD57+ T cells (not recorded which) from PBMCs. The receptors were gathered from a human donor with severe aplastic anemia or a healthy control (not recorded which). Each CDR3 is given with its conserved first and last residue. The D gene is left open where the match is weak. Size tells how often a clone was seen (once, few, many) or the class of an expanded clone, and some rows leave it out.

V: TRBV25-1
J: TRBJ1-1
length: 16
size: -
D: -
DNA: TGTGCCAGCAGTGATTTAACCAGGGTGGGCAACACTGAAGCTTTCTTT
CDR3: CASSDLTRVGNTEAFF

V: TRBV20-1
J: TRBJ2-7
length: 14
size: -
D: TRBD1
DNA: TGCAGTGCTTACACCGGGACAGCTACCTACGAGCAGTACTTC
CDR3: CSAYTGTATYEQYF

V: TRBV30
J: TRBJ2-3
length: 17
size: -
D: TRBD2
DNA: TGTGCCTGGAGTGTATCCCTAGCGGGGATTAGCACAGATACGCAGTATTTT
CDR3: CAWSVSLAGISTDTQYF

V: TRBV2
J: TRBJ1-2
length: 14
size: -
D: TRBD1
DNA: TGTGCCAGCAGCCTGACAGGGGGTTATTCTGGCTACACCTTC
CDR3: CASSLTGGYSGYTF

V: TRBV5-1
J: TRBJ2-7
length: 12
size: -
D: TRBD1
DNA: TGCGCCAGTGGGACAGAACCGTACGAGCAGTACTTC
CDR3: CASGTEPYEQYF

V: TRBV5-8
J: TRBJ1-5
length: 13
size: -
D: -
DNA: TGTGCCAGCAGCTTGGCCCGGAATCAGCCCCAGCATTTT
CDR3: CASSLARNQPQHF

V: TRBV20-1
J: TRBJ2-7
length: 14
size: -
D: -
DNA: TGCAGTGCCACCCCGGGGACTCTGACCTACGAGCAGTACTTC
CDR3: CSATPGTLTYEQYF

V: TRBV14
J: TRBJ2-3
length: 16
size: -
D: TRBD2
DNA: TGTGCCAGCAGCCAAGATAGGGCCGGGACTAGGGATACGCAGTATTTT
CDR3: CASSQDRAGTRDTQYF

V: TRBV29-1
J: TRBJ2-3
length: 14
size: few
D: -
DNA: TGCAGCGTTCGGACAGTTACCTCCACAGATACGCAGTATTTT
CDR3: CSVRTVTSTDTQYF

V: TRBV5-6
J: TRBJ2-5
length: 14
size: -
D: TRBD1
DNA: TGTGCCAGCAGCTTGGGACAGGGACACGAGACCCAGTACTTC
CDR3: CASSLGQGHETQYF

V: TRBV5-4
J: TRBJ2-7
length: 14
size: few
D: -
DNA: TGTGCCAGCAGCTCAACAGGTACACCCTACGAGCAGTACTTC
CDR3: CASSSTGTPYEQYF

V: TRBV7-9
J: TRBJ1-6
length: 15
size: -
D: -
DNA: TGTGCCGGCAGCTTAAGTGAGACAGGAGATTCACCCCTCCACTTT
CDR3: CAGSLSETGDSPLHF

V: TRBV27
J: TRBJ2-7
length: 14
size: many
D: TRBD1
DNA: TGTGCCAGATTGGGACAGCCACTCTCCTACGAGCAGTACTTC
CDR3: CARLGQPLSYEQYF

V: TRBV19
J: TRBJ1-6
length: 15
size: -
D: -
DNA: TGTGCCAGTAAGGGGGGCGCGTCCTATAATTCACCCCTCCACTTT
CDR3: CASKGGASYNSPLHF

V: TRBV5-8
J: TRBJ2-5
length: 13
size: many
D: TRBD2
DNA: TGTGCCAGCAGCCTCGGGACTAAAGAGACCCAGTACTTC
CDR3: CASSLGTKETQYF

V: TRBV2
J: TRBJ1-4
length: 15
size: -
D: TRBD1
DNA: TGTGCCAGCAGGGGACAGGGTCTAACGGGTGAAAAACTGTTTTTT
CDR3: CASRGQGLTGEKLFF

V: TRBV30
J: TRBJ1-2
length: 13
size: many
D: -
DNA: TGTGCGTGGATGCAAGGGGGTAACTATGGCTACACCTTC
CDR3: CAWMQGGNYGYTF

V: TRBV7-2
J: TRBJ2-5
length: 8
size: -
D: -
DNA: TGCGCCAGCAGCGCCCAAGGGTTC
CDR3: CASSAQGF

V: TRBV27
J: TRBJ2-1
length: 15
size: -
D: TRBD1
DNA: TGTGCCAGCAGCCCTGACAGGGGGCAGTTCAATGAGCAGTTCTTC
CDR3: CASSPDRGQFNEQFF

V: TRBV10-3
J: TRBJ2-2
length: 13
size: -
D: -
DNA: TGTGCCATCAGTGAGACGCGGACCGGGGAGCTGTTTTTT
CDR3: CAISETRTGELFF

V: TRBV20-1
J: TRBJ2-3
length: 12
size: -
D: TRBD2
DNA: TGCAGTGCTAATTCGGGGGGAGATACGCAGTATTTT
CDR3: CSANSGGDTQYF

V: TRBV7-3
J: TRBJ2-7
length: 13
size: few
D: -
DNA: TGTGCCAGCAGCTCAGGGGCCCTTGGTGAGCAGTACTTC
CDR3: CASSSGALGEQYF

V: TRBV7-8
J: TRBJ1-3
length: 14
size: -
D: -
DNA: TGTGCCAGCAGCTTAGGCCCTTCGGTCGGCACCATATATTTT
CDR3: CASSLGPSVGTIYF

V: TRBV7-9
J: TRBJ2-5
length: 16
size: once
D: TRBD2
DNA: TGTGCCAGCAGCTTAGCCAGCGGGAGGGCCGGAGAGACCCAGTACTTC
CDR3: CASSLASGRAGETQYF

V: TRBV19
J: TRBJ2-7
length: 14
size: many
D: TRBD1
DNA: TGTGCCAGTAGTATAGGACAGGGACCCTCCGAGCAGTACTTC
CDR3: CASSIGQGPSEQYF

V: TRBV2
J: TRBJ2-3
length: 13
size: many
D: TRBD1
DNA: TGTGCCTCCCGGACAGGGGTCACAGATACGCAGTATTTT
CDR3: CASRTGVTDTQYF

V: TRBV5-1
J: TRBJ2-1
length: 15
size: once
D: TRBD1
DNA: TGCGCCAGCAGCCCCGGGACAGGTTCCTACAATGAGCAGTTCTTC
CDR3: CASSPGTGSYNEQFF

V: TRBV29-1
J: TRBJ1-2
length: 15
size: -
D: -
DNA: TGCAGCGTTGATAAAGCGGGGGTAATGAACTATGGCTACACCTTC
CDR3: CSVDKAGVMNYGYTF

V: TRBV7-6
J: TRBJ2-7
length: 14
size: few
D: TRBD1
DNA: TGTGCCAGCAGCTTAGAGGACAGGGATTACGAGCAGTACTTC
CDR3: CASSLEDRDYEQYF

V: TRBV5-6
J: TRBJ2-1
length: 13
size: many
D: -
DNA: TGTGCCAGCAGCTTGGTGGCAGTGGATGAGCAGTTCTTC
CDR3: CASSLVAVDEQFF

V: TRBV2
J: TRBJ1-5
length: 15
size: many
D: TRBD1
DNA: TGTGCCAGCAGTCCTGCCGGGACAGGGAATCAGCCCCAGCATTTT
CDR3: CASSPAGTGNQPQHF

V: TRBV7-8
J: TRBJ2-1
length: 15
size: -
D: -
DNA: TGTGCCAGCAGCCCGGAGCGGGTAGCTTACAATGAGCAGTTCTTC
CDR3: CASSPERVAYNEQFF

V: TRBV24-1
J: TRBJ1-5
length: 14
size: once
D: -
DNA: TGTGCCACCAGTCGTTTCCGGAGCAATCAGCCCCAGCATTTT
CDR3: CATSRFRSNQPQHF

V: TRBV5-1
J: TRBJ1-3
length: 17
size: once
D: -
DNA: TGCGCCAGCAGCCAACTCGGGAAGGCCAGTACTGGAAACACCATATATTTT
CDR3: CASSQLGKASTGNTIYF

V: TRBV11-3
J: TRBJ2-7
length: 14
size: many
D: -
DNA: TGTGCCAGCAGCTTATTAGGCAGGGAGAGCGAGCAGTACTTC
CDR3: CASSLLGRESEQYF

V: TRBV12-5
J: TRBJ1-5
length: 15
size: many
D: TRBD1
DNA: TGTGCTAGTGGGACCGGGACAGGGGGTATTCAGCCCCAGCATTTT
CDR3: CASGTGTGGIQPQHF

V: TRBV2
J: TRBJ1-3
length: 15
size: once
D: TRBD1
DNA: TGTGCCAGCAGGCGGGGACAGGGGTATGGAAACACCATATATTTT
CDR3: CASRRGQGYGNTIYF

V: TRBV24-1
J: TRBJ2-7
length: 13
size: -
D: -
DNA: TGTGCCACCAGTGTAACAGGGGGGGACGAGCAGTACTTC
CDR3: CATSVTGGDEQYF

V: TRBV3-1
J: TRBJ1-4
length: 15
size: -
D: TRBD1
DNA: TGTGCCAGCAGCCAAGATCAACAGGGGAGGGAAAAACTGTTTTTT
CDR3: CASSQDQQGREKLFF

V: TRBV27
J: TRBJ2-6
length: 18
size: many
D: TRBD1
DNA: TGTGCCAGCAGTCCGCTGAAGGGACAGGGCATAGGGGCCAACGTCCTGACTTTC
CDR3: CASSPLKGQGIGANVLTF

V: TRBV7-2
J: TRBJ2-5
length: 14
size: -
D: TRBD1
DNA: TGTGCCAGCAGCTCAAGACAGGGTGGGAAGACCCAGTACTTC
CDR3: CASSSRQGGKTQYF

V: TRBV7-9
J: TRBJ2-7
length: 12
size: -
D: TRBD1
DNA: TGTGCCAGCAGCCGACAGGGTTGGGAGCAGTACTTC
CDR3: CASSRQGWEQYF

V: TRBV6-4
J: TRBJ1-6
length: 13
size: many
D: -
DNA: TGTGCCAGCAGTGACAGGGATAATTCACCCCTCCACTTT
CDR3: CASSDRDNSPLHF

V: TRBV6-1
J: TRBJ2-7
length: 14
size: -
D: -
DNA: TGTGCCAGCAGTTACGGGGGTGACTCCTACGAGCAGTACTTC
CDR3: CASSYGGDSYEQYF

V: TRBV5-1
J: TRBJ2-7
length: 15
size: -
D: TRBD1
DNA: TGCGCCAGCAGCTCTACAGGGGATAAGACCTACGAGCAGTACTTC
CDR3: CASSSTGDKTYEQYF

V: TRBV2
J: TRBJ2-1
length: 17
size: -
D: -
DNA: TGTGCCGGCAGTCCCGAAGCCGGACTATGGTCGCACGATGAGCAGTTCTTC
CDR3: CAGSPEAGLWSHDEQFF

V: TRBV5-1
J: TRBJ1-1
length: 17
size: many
D: TRBD1
DNA: TGCGCCAGCAGCTTGGGGGACAGGGGAGTGTGGAACACTGAAGCTTTCTTT
CDR3: CASSLGDRGVWNTEAFF

V: TRBV12-3/TRBV12-4
J: TRBJ2-5
length: 15
size: -
D: TRBD1
DNA: TGTGCCAGCAGTCCGCGGACAGGACCTCGGGAGACCCAGTACTTC
CDR3: CASSPRTGPRETQYF

V: TRBV6-1
J: TRBJ2-7
length: 12
size: -
D: -
DNA: TGTGCCAGCACCCGATCAAGGTACGAGCAGTACTTC
CDR3: CASTRSRYEQYF

V: TRBV19
J: TRBJ1-2
length: 14
size: many
D: -
DNA: TGTGCCAGTAGAAGGGCTGATCCGTCCTATGGCTACACCTTC
CDR3: CASRRADPSYGYTF

V: TRBV7-8
J: TRBJ2-3
length: 14
size: -
D: -
DNA: TGTGCCAGCAGCTTAGGGGGGGCGGGGAATGAGCAGTATTTT
CDR3: CASSLGGAGNEQYF

V: TRBV5-1
J: TRBJ1-6
length: 16
size: many
D: TRBD1
DNA: TGCGCCAGCACCAGGGGGACAGGGGGTGGAAATTCACCCCTCCACTTT
CDR3: CASTRGTGGGNSPLHF

V: TRBV15
J: TRBJ2-5
length: 13
size: -
D: -
DNA: TGTGCCACCAAGCAGATTGAGCAAGAGACCCAGTACTTC
CDR3: CATKQIEQETQYF

V: TRBV12-3/TRBV12-4
J: TRBJ2-7
length: 12
size: -
D: -
DNA: TGTGCCAGCAGGGCCGGAACCTACGAGCAGTACTTC
CDR3: CASRAGTYEQYF

V: TRBV14
J: TRBJ2-3
length: 14
size: -
D: -
DNA: TGTGCCAGCAGCCAAGATTATTACACAGATACGCAGTATTTT
CDR3: CASSQDYYTDTQYF

V: TRBV20-1
J: TRBJ2-7
length: 14
size: -
D: -
DNA: TGCAGTGCCAGCAGATGGGACGCTTCCTACGAGCAGTACTTC
CDR3: CSASRWDASYEQYF